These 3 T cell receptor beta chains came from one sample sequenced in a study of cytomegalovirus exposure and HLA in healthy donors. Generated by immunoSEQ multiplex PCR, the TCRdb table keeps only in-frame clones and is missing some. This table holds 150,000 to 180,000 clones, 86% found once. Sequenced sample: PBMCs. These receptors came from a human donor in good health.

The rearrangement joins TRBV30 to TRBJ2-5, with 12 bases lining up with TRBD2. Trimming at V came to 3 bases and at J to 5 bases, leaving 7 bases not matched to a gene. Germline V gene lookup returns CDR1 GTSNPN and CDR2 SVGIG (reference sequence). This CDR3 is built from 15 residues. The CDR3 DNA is TGTGCCTGGAGGGCTAGCGGGAGGGCCGGGGAGACCCAGTACTTC. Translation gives CAWRASGRAGETQYF.

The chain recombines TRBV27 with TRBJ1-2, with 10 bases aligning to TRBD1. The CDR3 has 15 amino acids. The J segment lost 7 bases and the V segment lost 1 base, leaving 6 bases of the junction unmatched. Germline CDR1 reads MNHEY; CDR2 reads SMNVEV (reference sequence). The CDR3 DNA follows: TGTGCCAGCAGTTTATGGGGGACAGGGGAAGGTGGCTACACCTTC. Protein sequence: CASSLWGTGEGGYTF.

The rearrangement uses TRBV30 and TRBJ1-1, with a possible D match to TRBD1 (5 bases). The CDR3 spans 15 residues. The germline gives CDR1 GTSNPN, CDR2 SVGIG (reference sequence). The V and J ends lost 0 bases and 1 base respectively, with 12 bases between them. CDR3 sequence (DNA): TGTGCCTGGAGTGTAGTTGGCGGGGGGAACACTGAAGCTTTCTTT. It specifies CAWSVVGGGNTEAFF.